This is a list of T cell receptor beta chains from one sample in a study of blood T cells in healthy people across ages. MiXCR was run by TCRdb on the 5' RACE reads, yielding one entry per CDR3 protein. This sample has hundreds of thousands of distinct CDR3 sequences, with roughly 64% found just once. Sequencing was done on a sample of blood. The receptors were gathered from a man aged 30-40 years in good health. CDR3s include the opening cysteine and the closing phenylalanine or tryptophan. Fields, in order: V gene, J gene, CDR3 protein.

V gene: TRBV14; J gene: TRBJ2-3; CDR3 protein: CASSQVASDTQYF
V gene: TRBV11-2; J gene: TRBJ2-7; CDR3 protein: CASSLVPGLAGGPSILHEQYF
V gene: TRBV27; J gene: TRBJ2-1; CDR3 protein: CASSCTAWNEQFF
V gene: TRBV20-1; J gene: TRBJ2-1; CDR3 protein: CSARDFTGQGNNEQFF
V gene: TRBV20-1; J gene: TRBJ2-5; CDR3 protein: CSASLYQETQYF
V gene: TRBV4-3; J gene: TRBJ2-7; CDR3 protein: CASSQGVGRAYEQYF
V gene: TRBV5-1; J gene: TRBJ2-5; CDR3 protein: CANSLDAGAGKTQYF
V gene: TRBV12-3/TRBV12-4; J gene: TRBJ2-1; CDR3 protein: CASTPGPGDEQFF
V gene: TRBV29-1; J gene: TRBJ2-3; CDR3 protein: CSVEDGRRNTQYF
V gene: TRBV2; J gene: TRBJ2-3; CDR3 protein: CASRAKGRHTQYF
V gene: TRBV13; J gene: TRBJ1-1; CDR3 protein: CASSSEGGTEAFF
V gene: TRBV6-1; J gene: TRBJ1-5; CDR3 protein: CATRTANQPQHF
V gene: TRBV7-2; J gene: TRBJ1-2; CDR3 protein: CASNTDRNYGYTF
V gene: TRBV20-1; J gene: TRBJ2-7; CDR3 protein: CSVLRGPTYEQYF
V gene: TRBV29-1; J gene: TRBJ2-1; CDR3 protein: CSVEDPGRNNEQFF
V gene: TRBV12-5; J gene: TRBJ2-7; CDR3 protein: CASALGFSYEQYF
V gene: TRBV2; J gene: TRBJ1-5; CDR3 protein: CASSVRGHQPQHF
V gene: TRBV20-1; J gene: TRBJ2-7; CDR3 protein: CSARELAGYEQYF
V gene: TRBV4-3; J gene: TRBJ2-2; CDR3 protein: CATPGLAYTGELFF
V gene: TRBV29-1; J gene: TRBJ2-5; CDR3 protein: CSVERAGEVETQYF
V gene: TRBV12-3/TRBV12-4; J gene: TRBJ1-2; CDR3 protein: CASSQWIYGYTF
V gene: TRBV9; J gene: NA; CDR3 protein: CASSPRAGGEQYF
V gene: TRBV7-2; J gene: TRBJ2-3; CDR3 protein: CASSLSGVRRDTQYF
V gene: TRBV27; J gene: TRBJ2-7; CDR3 protein: CAIGGTSDEQYF
V gene: TRBV20-1; J gene: TRBJ2-5; CDR3 protein: CSVPSTGTQYF
V gene: TRBV2; J gene: TRBJ2-3; CDR3 protein: CASSATSGGRSTDTQYF
V gene: TRBV9; J gene: TRBJ2-1; CDR3 protein: CASSASRNEQFF
V gene: TRBV3-1; J gene: TRBJ1-1; CDR3 protein: CASSLLARVTEAFF
V gene: TRBV24-1; J gene: TRBJ2-5; CDR3 protein: CATSDGVQETQYF
V gene: TRBV2; J gene: TRBJ1-5; CDR3 protein: CASSEATAGSNQPQHF
V gene: TRBV7-2; J gene: TRBJ2-4; CDR3 protein: CASSLQGRWDIQYF
V gene: TRBV14; J gene: NA; CDR3 protein: CASSQVGFAEQYF
V gene: TRBV29-1; J gene: TRBJ2-1; CDR3 protein: CSGQGGNEQFF
V gene: TRBV2; J gene: TRBJ1-2; CDR3 protein: CASSEAQTHYGYTF
V gene: TRBV21-1; J gene: NA; CDR3 protein: CASKQGLKDEQYF
V gene: TRBV10-3; J gene: TRBJ2-3; CDR3 protein: CAISQRPGLAGEDTQYF
V gene: TRBV7-2; J gene: TRBJ2-1; CDR3 protein: CASSFVAGTYNEQFF
V gene: TRBV4-3; J gene: TRBJ2-2; CDR3 protein: CASSQERAGELFF
V gene: TRBV3-1; J gene: TRBJ2-1; CDR3 protein: CASSQEVMVANEQFF
V gene: TRBV10-3; J gene: TRBJ1-2; CDR3 protein: CAISSRERRGTGDLVYGYTF